This T cell receptor beta chain was sequenced during a study of tumor-infiltrating lymphocytes in primary liver carcinoma. General study findings and limits: In tumor-adjacent and tumor-blood pairs, overlap was lower than in tumor region pairs. Unsorted bulk samples meant CD4+ and CD8+ repertoires went uncompared.

Trimming took 0 bases from V and 2 from J; bases not matched to a gene: 5. This CDR3 is 16 amino acids long. The germline V gene has CDR1 SGHRS and CDR2 YFSETQ. TCR beta cDNA was prepared out of approximately 500 ng total RNA by means of a constant-region primer. Amplification in three nested multiplex PCR rounds with slightly modified ARM-PCR gave rise to TCR beta libraries. Primers for the first two PCR rounds were TRBV1-TRBV30 forward primers and a C-beta reverse primer (about 10 cycles per round). TCRdb reprocessed the multiplex PCR reads via MiXCR and lists one record per CDR3 protein. The data show some 320,000 distinct CDR3 sequences, less than 75% seen once. There are a few counts of this clonotype. Its antigen is undetermined. Extraction also yielded germline DNA, while blood RNA was obtained from unsorted whole blood. Sampling before surgery obtained approximately 4 milliliters of peripheral blood.

The chain carries TRBV5-1 and TRBJ2-3; 8 bases fit TRBD2. This receptor was identified in a man aged 35 to 55 with primary liver carcinoma and hepatitis B virus infection. The source material was peripheral blood. The CDR3 coding sequence is TGCGCCAGCAGCTTGGGGGATAGCGGGAACACAGATACGCAGTATTTT. Its translation is CASSLGDSGNTDTQYF. The entire variable domain, with the rest obtained from reference TRBV5-1 and TRBJ2-3, is as follows: KAGVTQTPRYLIKTRGQQVTLSCSPISGHRSVSWYQQTPGQGLQFLFEYFSETQRNKGNFPGRFSGRQFSNSRSEMNVSTLELGDSALYLCASSLGDSGNTDTQYFGPGTRLTVL.